What follows are 21 T cell receptor beta chains derived from one specimen sequenced in a study of T cells in localized non-small cell lung cancer. Sequencing was performed with immunoSEQ multiplex PCR; in TCRdb, only in-frame clones are kept and a portion is missing. The sample carries around 30,000 clones, around 77% recorded once. The source was peripheral blood, collected before any cancer treatment. The receptors originated from a male donor aged 60 or over with stage III squamous cell lung carcinoma.

CDR3 sequence reads: CASSQQILGDTEAFF. CDR3 DNA sequence: TGTGCCAGCAGCCAACAGATCTTAGGGGACACTGAAGCTTTCTTT. The chain uses TRBV14 and TRBJ1-1; possibly TRBD1 for D (5 bases). Germline loops: CDR1 SGHDN, CDR2 FVKESK. The ends were cut back, 2 bases at V and 3 bases at J, with 13 bases in the middle. This CDR3 is 15 amino acids long.

The chain has TRBV9 and TRBJ2-5; D call uncertain. This CDR3 is 15 amino acids long. The germline V gene has CDR1 SGDLS and CDR2 YYNGEE. V was cut by 4 bases and J by 4 bases, with 17 bases left in between. CDR3 DNA: TGTGCCAGCAGCCCTTCCGTTGGCCTCTCAGAGACCCAGTACTTC. Translating gives CASSPSVGLSETQYF.

V is TRBV10-3 and J is TRBJ1-3, with D possibly being TRBD1 (5 bases). From germline, CDR1 is ENHRY and CDR2 SYGVKD. The CDR3 length is 14 residues. Trimming took 5 bases from V and 4 from J, leaving 12 bases between them. The CDR3 nucleotides are TGTGCCATCAGTCCGGGGGGAACGGGAAACACCATATATTTT. It is translated as CAISPGGTGNTIYF.

This chain connects TRBV6-1 to TRBJ1-1; D might be TRBD1 (5 bases). Trimming cost V 8 bases and J 6 bases, with 16 bases left between them. The CDR3 is 13 residues long. The germline V gene encodes CDR1 MNHNS and CDR2 SASEGT. DNA for the CDR3: TGTGCCAGCCTAGATATCGGGGCGTCTGAAGCTTTCTTT. This encodes CASLDIGASEAFF.

The V and J genes are TRBV27 and TRBJ2-3, with D possibly being TRBD1 (6 bases). V was clipped by 5 bases and J by 2 bases, with 11 bases between them. CDR3 length: 14 amino acids. CDR1 is MNHEY and CDR2 is SMNVEV in the germline V gene (reference sequence). CDR3 DNA sequence: TGTGCCAGCAGTCTCCGGGACACCACAGATACGCAGTATTTT. Its translation: CASSLRDTTDTQYF.

The chain employs TRBV18 and TRBJ1-2; D unresolved. Germline CDR1 and CDR2: KGHSH and LQKENI. The length of the CDR3 is 15 residues. Trimming removed 3 bases at V and 0 bases at J, with 11 bases between. The CDR3 here is CASSPRESTNYGYTF. The CDR3 DNA follows: TGTGCCAGCTCACCCCGAGAAAGTACTAACTATGGCTACACCTTC.

This chain connects TRBV7-8 to TRBJ1-1; possibly TRBD1 for D (5 bases). This CDR3 contains 16 residues. Germline assignment: CDR1 SGHVS and CDR2 FQNEAQ. Trimming took 6 bases from V and 8 from J, leaving 25 bases between them. CDR3 in DNA: TGTGCCAGCAGAATGGAATCGGGACTCCGGGGCGTGGAAGCTTTCTTT. Its translation: CASRMESGLRGVEAFF. Variable domain in full (rest from reference TRBV7-8 and TRBJ1-1): GAGVSQSPRYKVAKRGQDVALRCDPISGHVSLFWYQQALGQGPEFLTYFQNEAQLDKSGLPSDRFFAERPEGSVSTLKIQRTQQEDSAVYLCASRMESGLRGVEAFFGQGTRLTVV.

CDR3: CASSYAGVWDEQFF. In DNA form, the CDR3 reads TGTGCCAGCAGCTATGCGGGGGTGTGGGACGAGCAGTTCTTC. The chain links TRBV7-9 to TRBJ2-1, with 7 bases that match TRBD2. From germline, CDR1 is SEHNR and CDR2 FQNEAQ (reference sequence). CDR3 length: 14 residues. The V gene end was trimmed by 4 bases and the J gene end by 10 bases; junction bases not matched to a gene: 10.

V gene TRBV10-3 combines with J gene TRBJ1-3, with D possibly matching TRBD1 (5 bases). CDR3 size: 14 residues. CDR1 ENHRY and CDR2 SYGVKD come from the germline V gene. V was pared by 3 bases and J by 0 bases, with 6 bases between. CDR3 region: CAISDGASGNTIYF. The CDR3 DNA reads as TGTGCCATCAGTGATGGGGCCTCTGGAAACACCATATATTTT.

In this sample, this clone turned up a few times. The chain joins TRBV30 to TRBJ1-4; maybe TRBD1 (5 bases). CDR1 and CDR2 (germline): GTSNPN, SVGIG (reference sequence). Trimming pared 1 base from V and 0 bases from J, leaving 9 bases between. There are 15 residues in the CDR3. In nucleotides, the CDR3 is TGTGCCTGGAGTGGACAGCTGGCAACTAATGAAAAACTGTTTTTT. Amino acids: CAWSGQLATNEKLFF.

The chain couples TRBV7-2 to TRBJ2-7; D is unresolved. The V gene lost 4 bases and the J gene lost 0 bases, with 10 bases spanning the gap. In germline, CDR1 is SGHTA, CDR2 FQGNSA. This CDR3 comprises 14 residues. CDR3: CASSSRTVSYEQYF. CDR3 coding DNA: TGTGCCAGCAGCTCAAGGACGGTCTCCTACGAGCAGTACTTC.

The chain employs TRBV5-6 and TRBJ2-1; 9 bases align to TRBD1. The CDR3 runs to 15 residues. V was clipped by 2 bases and J by 10 bases; unmatched bases: 10. Germline CDR1 is SGHDT and CDR2 is YYEEEE. CDR3 protein: CASSFWDRADVEQFF. The CDR3, as DNA: TGTGCCAGCAGCTTTTGGGACAGGGCTGATGTGGAGCAGTTCTTC. The full variable domain, completed using reference TRBV5-6 and TRBJ2-1, is DAGVTQSPTHLIKTRGQQVTLRCSPKSGHDTVSWYQQALGQGPQFIFQYYEEEERQRGNFPDRFSGHQFPNYSSELNVNALLLGDSALYLCASSFWDRADVEQFFGPGTRLTVL.

This chain uses TRBV25-1 with TRBJ1-2, with 7 bases aligning to TRBD1. CDR3 size: 13 residues. V shed 4 bases, J shed 6 bases, and the junction held 5 bases outside the gene matches. Germline CDR1 is MGHDK and CDR2 is SYGVNS. The CDR3 protein is CASSGTGSDGYTF. For the CDR3, the DNA is TGTGCCAGCAGTGGGACAGGATCGGATGGCTACACCTTC.

The chain links TRBV25-1 to TRBJ1-1; D may be TRBD1 (5 bases). From germline, CDR1 is MGHDK and CDR2 SYGVNS. This CDR3 comprises 15 residues. Trimming pared 4 bases from V and 2 bases from J, leaving 14 bases between. The CDR3 is CASSASTVDNTEAFF. The CDR3 nucleotides are TGTGCCAGCAGTGCTTCGACAGTTGATAACACTGAAGCTTTCTTT.

The chain employs TRBV28 and TRBJ2-1, with TRBD2 as a possible D gene (6 bases). From germline, CDR1 is MDHEN and CDR2 SYDVKM. Trimming removed 7 bases at V and 5 bases at J, with 18 bases between. The CDR3 sequence is 15 residues long. The CDR3 here is CASKTRRRGNNEQFF. In DNA form, the CDR3 reads TGTGCCAGCAAAACGAGGCGGAGGGGCAACAATGAGCAGTTCTTC.

This clone was detected a few times. The J gene is TRBJ1-1, the V gene TRBV5-4; 9 positions match TRBD1. The CDR3 consists of 15 residues. V lost 4 bases, J lost 3 bases, and 7 bases stayed unmatched. The germline V gene has CDR1 SGHNT and CDR2 YYREEE (reference sequence). Here the CDR3 reads CASSTKDRGYTEAFF. The CDR3 nucleotides are TGTGCCAGCAGCACCAAGGACAGGGGATACACTGAAGCTTTCTTT.

The chain couples TRBV25-1 to TRBJ2-3, with 7 bases that match TRBD2. The CDR3 has 17 amino acids. V lost 4 bases and J lost 2; bases outside the gene matches: 12. Germline loops: CDR1 MGHDK, CDR2 SYGVNS. The CDR3 DNA sequence: TGTGCCAGCAGTGTAGATCTGGGACTAACGAACACAGATACGCAGTATTTT. As protein: CASSVDLGLTNTDTQYF.

This chain connects TRBV6-5 to TRBJ1-4, with D possibly matching TRBD1 (5 bases). Per germline, CDR1 MNHEY and CDR2 SVGAGI. Trimming pared 6 bases from V and 8 bases from J, leaving 16 bases between. The CDR3 sequence is 14 residues long. The CDR3 DNA reads TGTGCCAGCAGCCAGGGTCTCGTCAGGGAAAAACTGTTTTTT. It encodes CASSQGLVREKLFF.

In its sample, this clone ranks as medium-sized (0.01 to 0.1%). The chain couples TRBV5-4 to TRBJ1-5, with 9 bases matching TRBD1. V lost 2 bases, J lost 7 bases, and 4 bases stayed unmatched. Germline CDR1 SGHNT, CDR2 YYREEE (reference sequence). CDR3 length equals 14 residues. The CDR3 coding sequence is TGTGCCAGCAGCTTACAGGGGGCGGGGCAGCCCCAGCATTTT. Its protein product is CASSLQGAGQPQHF.

This clone occurred once. The gene calls are TRBV15 and TRBJ1-4; TRBD1 matches at 7 bases. Losses at the gene ends were 3 bases for V and 8 bases for J; bases not matched to a gene: 6. The CDR3 covers 14 residues. From germline, CDR1 is LNHNV and CDR2 YYDKDF (reference sequence). CDR3 amino acids: CATSRETGNEKLFF. CDR3 nucleotides: TGTGCCACCAGCAGGGAGACAGGGAACGAAAAACTGTTTTTT.

The chain recombines TRBV6-1 with TRBJ2-7; D remains ambiguous. V was cut by 5 bases and J by 2 bases, with 10 bases left in between. The CDR3 has 13 residues. Germline V gives CDR1 MNHNS, CDR2 SASEGT. CDR3 DNA sequence: TGTGCCAGCAGTATCGACCGGACCTACGAGCAGTACTTC. It is translated as CASSIDRTYEQYF.